This T cell receptor beta chain stems from a study of shared clonotypes between healthy human individuals. This CDR3 has 14 residues. Trimming shortened V by 2 bases and J by 5 bases, and 12 bases separated the two germline ends. The germline V gene has CDR1 LNHDA and CDR2 SQIVND (reference sequence). The material for each subset, its genomic DNA, was split evenly across several immunoSEQ plates. Libraries were prepared by immunoSEQ multiplex PCR; TCRdb keeps only in-frame clonotypes and omits some of them. Altogether approximately 640,000 clones are present, less than 95% being singletons, with the ten largest covering about 33%.

The chain joins TRBV19 to TRBJ2-5, with D possibly matching TRBD1 (5 bases). The TCR sequence derives from a man between 18 and 35 years old in good health. Some clones in this sample may be carry-over from other donors' samples. The sequencing sample was made of memory CD8+ T cells from PBMCs. Regarding subset: CD45RO+ cells pooled with CCR7-negative TemRA cells. This CDR3 reads CASSITGPRETQYF. Here the CDR3 DNA reads TGTGCCAGTAGTATAACAGGACCTAGGGAGACCCAGTACTTC.